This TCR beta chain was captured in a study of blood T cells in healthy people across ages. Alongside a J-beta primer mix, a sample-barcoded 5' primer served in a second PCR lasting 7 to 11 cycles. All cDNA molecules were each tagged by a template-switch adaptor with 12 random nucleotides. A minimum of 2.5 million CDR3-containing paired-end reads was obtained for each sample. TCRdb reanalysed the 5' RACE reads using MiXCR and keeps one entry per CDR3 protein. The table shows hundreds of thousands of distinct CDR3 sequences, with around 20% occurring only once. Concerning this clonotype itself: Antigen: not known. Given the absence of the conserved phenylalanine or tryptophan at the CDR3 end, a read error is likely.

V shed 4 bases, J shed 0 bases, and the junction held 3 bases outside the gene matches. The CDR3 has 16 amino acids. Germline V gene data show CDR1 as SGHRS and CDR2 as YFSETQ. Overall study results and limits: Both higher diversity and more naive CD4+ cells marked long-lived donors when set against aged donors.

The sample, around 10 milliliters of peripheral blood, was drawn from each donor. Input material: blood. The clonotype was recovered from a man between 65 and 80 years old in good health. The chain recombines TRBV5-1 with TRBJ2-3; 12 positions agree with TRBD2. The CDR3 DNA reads TGCGCCAGCAGCGAGCTAGCGGGAGGGAGCACAGATACGCAGTATCTT. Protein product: CASSELAGGSTDTQYL.